This T cell receptor (beta chain) was sequenced in a study of T cell responses to AZD1222 COVID-19 vaccine. TCRdb keeps only in-frame clones here, not all; method: immunoSEQ multiplex PCR. The repertoire holds roughly 100,000 clones, with around 86% as singletons. Comment on this clone: Its antigen is not known.

General study results and limits: At baseline, just five to seven AZD1222 recipients tested seropositive. Donor demographics were predominantly white British with a female majority; clonal diversity may be underestimated.

This CDR3 comprises 14 residues. Per germline, CDR1 SGHDT and CDR2 YYEEEE. The V gene end was trimmed by 4 bases and the J gene end by 4 bases; junction bases not matched to a gene: 4. This receptor was obtained from an adult in good health. Source: peripheral blood, taken on day 0 of AZD1222 vaccination. The V call is TRBV5-6, the J call TRBJ2-5; 10 nucleotides line up with TRBD2. CDR3: CASSNLAGGETQYF. As DNA, the CDR3 is TGTGCCAGCAGCAATTTAGCGGGAGGAGAGACCCAGTACTTC.